The clone carrying this TCR beta chain was counted only a few times. Each CDR3 protein gets one entry after TCRdb re-called the RT-PCR reads with MiXCR. The data contain approximately 8,000 distinct CDR3 sequences, 11% of them singletons. These data originate in a study of patients and donors after allogeneic stem cell transplantation. The specimen was blood, either unsorted or a sorted T cell fraction (not recorded which). The receptor comes from a human donor who was either an allogeneic HSCT recipient or a stem cell or donor lymphocyte infusion donor (not recorded which). It is not recorded whose cells these are; they may come from a transplant donor.

The CDR3 nucleotides read TGTGCCAGCAGTTACTCAACCGGAGAGACCTATGGCTACACCTTC. This encodes CASSYSTGETYGYTF. The chain combines TRBV6-5 with TRBJ1-2, with D uncertain. Trimming shortened V by 0 bases and J by 4 bases, and 12 bases separated the two germline ends. Germline V gives CDR1 MNHEY, CDR2 SVGAGI. The CDR3 sequence is 15 residues long.